This T cell receptor beta chain was documented in a study of T cells in Graves' hyperthyroidism and ophthalmopathy. In this sample, this clonotype turned up many times. RNA transcripts gave rise to amplified TCR beta CDR3 regions. HTBI primers were used for first-round RT-PCR of the TCR CDR3. From the multiplex PCR reads, TCRdb called clonotypes with MiXCR, one entry per CDR3 protein. The table records fewer than 650,000 distinct CDR3 sequences, 14% of them present only once. Sequenced input: blood. The receptor's source is a woman aged 40-49 years with Graves' hyperthyroidism.

CDR3 coding DNA: TGTGCCAGCAGTTTATCGAAGGGTCAGCCCCAGCATTTT. This gives the protein CASSLSKGQPQHF. The chain uses TRBV27 and TRBJ1-5, with D unclear. Germline CDR1 reads MNHEY; CDR2 reads SMNVEV (reference sequence). V was cut by 0 bases and J by 6 bases, with 6 bases left in between. The CDR3 consists of 13 residues.